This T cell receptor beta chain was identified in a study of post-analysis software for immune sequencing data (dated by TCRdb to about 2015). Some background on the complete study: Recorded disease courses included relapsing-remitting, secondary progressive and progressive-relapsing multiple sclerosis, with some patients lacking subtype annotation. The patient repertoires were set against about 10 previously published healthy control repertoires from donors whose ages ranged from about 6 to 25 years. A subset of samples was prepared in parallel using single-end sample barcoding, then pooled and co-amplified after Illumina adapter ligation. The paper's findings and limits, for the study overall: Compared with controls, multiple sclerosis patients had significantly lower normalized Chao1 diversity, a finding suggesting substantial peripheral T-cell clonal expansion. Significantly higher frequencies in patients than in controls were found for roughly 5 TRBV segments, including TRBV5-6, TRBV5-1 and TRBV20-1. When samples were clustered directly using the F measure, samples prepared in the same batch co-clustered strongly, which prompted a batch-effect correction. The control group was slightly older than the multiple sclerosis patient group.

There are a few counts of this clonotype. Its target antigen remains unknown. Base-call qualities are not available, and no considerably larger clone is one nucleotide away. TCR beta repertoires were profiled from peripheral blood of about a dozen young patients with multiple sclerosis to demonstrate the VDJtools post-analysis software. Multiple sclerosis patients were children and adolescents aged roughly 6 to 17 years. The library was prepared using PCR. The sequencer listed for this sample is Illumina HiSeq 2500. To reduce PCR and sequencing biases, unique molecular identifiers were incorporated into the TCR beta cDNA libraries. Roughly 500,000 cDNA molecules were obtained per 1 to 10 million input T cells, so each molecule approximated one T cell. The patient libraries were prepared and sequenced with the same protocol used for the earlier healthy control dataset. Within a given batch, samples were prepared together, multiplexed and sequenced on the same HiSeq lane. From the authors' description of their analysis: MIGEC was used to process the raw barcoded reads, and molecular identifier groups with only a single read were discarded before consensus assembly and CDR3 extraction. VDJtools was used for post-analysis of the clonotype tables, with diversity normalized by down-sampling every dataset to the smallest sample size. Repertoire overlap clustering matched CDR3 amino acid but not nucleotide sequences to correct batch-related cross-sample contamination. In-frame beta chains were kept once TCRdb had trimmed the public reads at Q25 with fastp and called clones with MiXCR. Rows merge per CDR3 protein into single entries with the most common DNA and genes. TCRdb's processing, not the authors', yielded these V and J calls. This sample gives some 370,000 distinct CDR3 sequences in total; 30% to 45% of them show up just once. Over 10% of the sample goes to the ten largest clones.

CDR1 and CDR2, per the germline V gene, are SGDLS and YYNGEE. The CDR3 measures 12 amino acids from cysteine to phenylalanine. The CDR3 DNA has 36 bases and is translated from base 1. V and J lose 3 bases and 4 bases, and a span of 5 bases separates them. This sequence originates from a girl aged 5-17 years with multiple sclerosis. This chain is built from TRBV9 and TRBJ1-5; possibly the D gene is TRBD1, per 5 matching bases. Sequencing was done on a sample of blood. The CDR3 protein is CASSAGNQPQHF. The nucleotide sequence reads TGTGCCAGCAGCGCAGGGAATCAGCCCCAGCATTTT.